Shown below are 18 T cell receptor beta chains from a single sample sequenced in a study of CD8 T cells in ankylosing spondylitis. Findings of the study overall: Made up of under 10 highly homologous variants, a TCR beta motif appeared characteristic of ankylosing spondylitis blood.

MiXCR, run by TCRdb on the 5' RACE reads, gives a single entry per CDR3 protein. The sample holds around 490,000 distinct CDR3 sequences, about 5.7% seen once. These receptors lack a known antigen. Sequenced material: blood, either unsorted or a sorted T cell fraction (not recorded which). These receptors were collected from a male donor with ankylosing spondylitis.

This clonotype was counted ten times or more. The chain uses TRBV6-6 and TRBJ1-1; D gene unclear. Between the trimmed V and J ends, which lost 8 bases and 3 bases, there was a span of 10 bases. The CDR3 is 12 amino acids. Germline CDR1 is MNHNY and CDR2 is SVGAGI (reference sequence). The CDR3 region is CASLRRDTEAFF. The CDR3 DNA is TGTGCCAGCCTCCGGAGGGACACTGAAGCTTTCTTT.

This clonotype was picked up many times. This rearrangement joins TRBV5-6 to TRBJ2-1; tentatively, D is TRBD1 (6 bases). The V gene lost 3 bases and the J gene lost 0 bases, with 10 bases spanning the gap. The germline V gene has CDR1 SGHDT and CDR2 YYEEEE. CDR3 length: 15 amino acids. CDR3 region: CASSSQGYSYNEQFF. DNA for the CDR3: TGTGCCAGCAGCTCACAGGGTTACTCCTACAATGAGCAGTTCTTC.

This clonotype was recorded at least ten times. The V gene is TRBV20-1, the J gene TRBJ2-7; maybe TRBD1 (6 bases). This CDR3 has 13 residues. The germline V and J ends were trimmed by 6 bases and 2 bases, with 14 bases remaining between them. The V gene's germline CDR1 is DFQATT and CDR2 SNEGSKA (reference sequence). The CDR3 sequence is CSASQGHPYEQYF. The CDR3 DNA follows: TGCAGTGCCTCCCAGGGACACCCCTACGAGCAGTACTTC.

This clonotype was detected only a few times. The chain links TRBV5-1 to TRBJ2-5, with TRBD2 matching over 7 bases. The ends lost 1 base at V and 2 bases at J; junction bases unmatched: 5. The CDR3 runs 15 residues. Germline V gene sequence: CDR1 SGHRS, CDR2 YFSETQ. The CDR3 sequence is CASSLLGLGQETQYF. The CDR3, as DNA: TGCGCCAGCAGCTTGTTAGGACTAGGACAAGAGACCCAGTACTTC.

In its sample, this clonotype was seen many times. The chain is built from TRBV7-9 and TRBJ2-1, with 7 bases aligning to TRBD1. Per the germline V gene, CDR1 is SEHNR and CDR2 is FQNEAQ (reference sequence). CDR3 length equals 16 residues. The trim removed 5 bases at V and 6 bases at J, leaving 13 bases unmatched. The CDR3 loop is CASSLYVDRAFNEQFF. The CDR3 coding sequence is TGTGCCAGCAGCCTTTATGTAGACAGGGCTTTCAATGAGCAGTTCTTC.

This clonotype has at least ten counts. This rearrangement joins TRBV5-4 to TRBJ2-1; 15 bases are shared with TRBD2. V dropped 5 bases and J dropped 5; count of bases not matched to a gene: 5. Germline CDR1 and CDR2: SGHNT and YYREEE (reference sequence). The CDR3 spans 16 residues. This chain's CDR3 is CASSRTSGRAHNEQFF. The CDR3 region has the DNA TGTGCCAGCAGTCGGACTAGCGGGAGGGCCCACAATGAGCAGTTCTTC.

This clonotype occurred many times. The chain is built from TRBV19 and TRBJ2-6; D possibly corresponds to TRBD1 (6 bases). V was trimmed by 6 bases and J by 4 bases, leaving 13 bases between them. Germline CDR1 and CDR2: LNHDA and SQIVND (reference sequence). This CDR3 contains 15 residues. In nucleotides, the CDR3 is TGTGCCAGTAGGCCACAGGGCCTCGGGGCCAACGTCCTGACTTTC. It codes for CASRPQGLGANVLTF.

This clonotype was counted ten times or more. The chain is built from TRBV10-3 and TRBJ2-7; a possible D gene is TRBD1 (5 bases). From germline, CDR1 is ENHRY and CDR2 SYGVKD. CDR3 length equals 13 residues. Between the trimmed V and J ends, which lost 3 bases and 5 bases, there was a span of 11 bases. The CDR3 bases are TGTGCCATCAGTGACGGCAGGGTCGACGAGCAGTACTTC. This translates into CAISDGRVDEQYF.

This clonotype showed up many times. This sequence joins TRBV6-2 or TRBV6-3 and TRBJ2-1; D not certain. This CDR3 has 14 residues. From germline, CDR1 is MNHEY and CDR2 SVGEGT. V was shortened by 1 base and J by 6 bases, with 10 bases between the two germline ends. The CDR3 is CASSYLEGLNEQFF. DNA for the CDR3: TGTGCCAGCAGTTACTTGGAAGGTCTCAATGAGCAGTTCTTC.

The chain carries TRBV6-2 or TRBV6-3 and TRBJ1-6, with 8 bases that match TRBD1. The CDR3 extends over 20 amino acids. Germline assignment: CDR1 MNHEY and CDR2 SVGEGT. Unmatched junction bases numbered 12, after V lost 2 bases and J lost 0 bases. CDR3 in DNA: TGTGCCAGCAGTTACGAACGCCAGGGGGCTCAAAGCTCCTATAATTCACCCCTCCACTTT. The encoded protein is CASSYERQGAQSSYNSPLHF.

The table lists this clonotype with a few counts. The CDR3 loop reads CAISEWGGEAKNIQYF. DNA for the CDR3: TGTGCCATCAGTGAGTGGGGGGGTGAAGCCAAAAACATTCAGTACTTC. The chain recombines TRBV10-3 with TRBJ2-4; 7 bases agree with TRBD2. Germline V CDR1 and CDR2: ENHRY, SYGVKD. The CDR3 has 16 residues. The junction had 3 bases not matched to a gene; V was cut back by 1 base and J by 0 bases.

This clonotype was found a few times. The chain links TRBV7-9 to TRBJ2-1, with D perhaps matching TRBD1 (5 bases). The CDR3 totals 16 residues. V lost 5 bases, J lost 3 bases, and 17 bases lay in between. The V gene's germline CDR1 is SEHNR and CDR2 FQNEAQ (reference sequence). CDR3 DNA sequence: TGTGCCAGCAGCCCTCAGGGTTGGGGTAGCTACAATGAGCAGTTCTTC. Encoded protein: CASSPQGWGSYNEQFF. Using reference TRBV7-9 and TRBJ2-1 for the parts outside the CDR3, the full variable domain is DTGVSQNPRHKITKRGQNVTFRCDPISEHNRLYWYRQTLGQGPEFLTYFQNEAQLEKSRLLSDRFSAERPKGSFSTLEIQRTEQGDSAMYLCASSPQGWGSYNEQFFGPGTRLTVL.

This clonotype was picked up many times. J is TRBJ2-1 and V is TRBV5-1; weak D call: TRBD2 (7 bases). V dropped 3 bases and J dropped 6 bases, with 16 bases sitting between them. The CDR3 sequence is 15 residues long. CDR1 SGHRS and CDR2 YFSETQ come from the germline V gene. Written as DNA, the CDR3 is TGCGCCAGCAGCTGGAATGGGGGGGCCCGCAATGAGCAGTTCTTC. Residues: CASSWNGGARNEQFF. The variable domain in full, with the rest retrieved from reference TRBV5-1 and TRBJ2-1, is KAGVTQTPRYLIKTRGQQVTLSCSPISGHRSVSWYQQTPGQGLQFLFEYFSETQRNKGNFPGRFSGRQFSNSRSEMNVSTLELGDSALYLCASSWNGGARNEQFFGPGTRLTVL.

This clonotype was seen a handful of times. The gene calls are TRBV6-1 and TRBJ2-3, with D maybe TRBD1 (6 bases). Deletions cut 5 bases from V and 1 base from J, with 13 bases between. Germline lookup yields CDR1 MNHNS and CDR2 SASEGT. There are 15 residues in the CDR3. CDR3 sequence reads: CASSTYRAGTDTQYF. In DNA form, the CDR3 reads TGTGCCAGCAGTACCTACAGGGCTGGCACAGATACGCAGTATTTT.

This clonotype turned up a few times. The chain is built from TRBV7-8 and TRBJ1-1; 8 bases align to TRBD1. CDR3 length: 15 residues. V lost 4 bases to trimming and J lost 0 bases; unmatched junction nucleotides: 4. CDR1 SGHVS and CDR2 FQNEAQ come from the germline V gene. In nucleotides, the CDR3 is TGTGCCAGCAGCTCCCAGGGGGCTCTGAACACTGAAGCTTTCTTT. Protein sequence: CASSSQGALNTEAFF.

This clonotype was seen repeatedly, ten times or more. J is TRBJ1-2 and V is TRBV20-1; TRBD1 matches 7 bases. The J segment lost 3 bases and the V segment lost 8 bases, leaving 6 bases of the junction unmatched. There are 12 residues in the CDR3. Germline V gene lookup returns CDR1 DFQATT and CDR2 SNEGSKA (reference sequence). The CDR3 sequence: CSRGTEYYGYTF. The DNA for the CDR3 is TGCAGTCGCGGGACAGAGTACTATGGCTACACCTTC.

The chain carries TRBV3-1 and TRBJ2-1, with TRBD2 matching over 11 bases. J gave up 5 bases and V 7 bases, and 7 bases lay outside the gene matches. Germline loops: CDR1 LGHDT, CDR2 YNNKEL (reference sequence). This CDR3 comprises 15 residues. Written as DNA, the CDR3 is TGTGCCAGCAAAATAGCGGGGGGGCCTGACAATGAGCAGTTCTTC. Translation gives CASKIAGGPDNEQFF.

In its sample, this clonotype was seen many times. The chain has TRBV5-1 and TRBJ2-4; D gene uncertain. Germline V gene sequence: CDR1 SGHRS, CDR2 YFSETQ. Between the trimmed V and J ends, which lost 4 bases and 1 base, there was a span of 9 bases. The length of the CDR3 is 14 residues. The CDR3 DNA sequence: TGCGCCAGCAGCCCCCAAGGGGCCAAAAACATTCAGTACTTC. Translating gives CASSPQGAKNIQYF.